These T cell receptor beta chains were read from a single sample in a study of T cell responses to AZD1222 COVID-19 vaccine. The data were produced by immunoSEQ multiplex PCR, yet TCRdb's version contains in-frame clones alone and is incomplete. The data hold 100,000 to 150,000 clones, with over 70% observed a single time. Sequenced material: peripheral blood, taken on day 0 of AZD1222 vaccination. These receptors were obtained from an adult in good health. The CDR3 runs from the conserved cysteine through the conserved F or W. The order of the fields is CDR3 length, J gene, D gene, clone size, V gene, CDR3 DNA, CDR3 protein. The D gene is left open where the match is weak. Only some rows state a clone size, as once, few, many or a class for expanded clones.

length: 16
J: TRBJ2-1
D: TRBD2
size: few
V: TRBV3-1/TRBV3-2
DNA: TGTGCCAGCAGCCAAAATATGGGACTAGCGGGGTTGGAGCAGTTCTTC
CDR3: CASSQNMGLAGLEQFF

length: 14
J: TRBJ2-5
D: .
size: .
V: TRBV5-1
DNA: TGCGCCAGCAGCTGGGGGAACCTTCGGGAGACCCAGTACTTC
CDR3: CASSWGNLRETQYF

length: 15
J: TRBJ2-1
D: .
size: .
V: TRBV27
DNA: TGTGCCAGCAGTCTCCTCGGGACTTACAACAATGAGCAGTTCTTC
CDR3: CASSLLGTYNNEQFF

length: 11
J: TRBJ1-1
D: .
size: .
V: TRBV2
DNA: TGTGCCAGCAGTCTCCGGGGTGAAGCTTTCTTT
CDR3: CASSLRGEAFF

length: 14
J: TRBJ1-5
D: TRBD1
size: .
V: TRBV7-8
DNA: TGTGCCAGCAGCGCGGACAGGAACAATCAGCCCCAGCATTTT
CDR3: CASSADRNNQPQHF

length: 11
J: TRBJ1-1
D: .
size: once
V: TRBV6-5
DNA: TGTGCCAGCAGTAGGGGGTCTGAAGCTTTCTTT
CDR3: CASSRGSEAFF

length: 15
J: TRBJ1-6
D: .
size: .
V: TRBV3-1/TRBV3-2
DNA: TGTGCCAGCAGCTCAAAGGGGGGGGTCGGTTCACCCCTCCACTTT
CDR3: CASSSKGGVGSPLHF

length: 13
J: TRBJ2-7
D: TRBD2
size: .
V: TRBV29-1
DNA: TGCAGCGCTCGGGCGGGAGCCTCCTACGAGCAGTACTTC
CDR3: CSARAGASYEQYF

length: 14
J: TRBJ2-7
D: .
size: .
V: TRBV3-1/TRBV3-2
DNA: TGTGCCAGCAGCCAAGAATGGCAGGCCCGCGAGCAGTACTTC
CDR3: CASSQEWQAREQYF

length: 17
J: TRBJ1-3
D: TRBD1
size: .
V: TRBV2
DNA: TGTGCCAGCGCGGGCAGGGGGACCCCGGGCTCTGGAAACACCATATATTTT
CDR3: CASAGRGTPGSGNTIYF

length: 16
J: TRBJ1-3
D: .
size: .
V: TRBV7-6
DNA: TGTGCCAGCAGCTTAGGGGCAGGGTATGCTGGAAACACCATATATTTT
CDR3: CASSLGAGYAGNTIYF

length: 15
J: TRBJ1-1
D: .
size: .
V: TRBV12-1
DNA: TGTGCCAGCAGCTATCAACAGGGGGCGGACACTGAAGCTTTCTTT
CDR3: CASSYQQGADTEAFF

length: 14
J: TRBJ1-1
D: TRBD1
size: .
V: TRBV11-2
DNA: TGTGCCAGCAGCCAGGACAGGGAGGGCACTGAAGCTTTCTTT
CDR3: CASSQDREGTEAFF

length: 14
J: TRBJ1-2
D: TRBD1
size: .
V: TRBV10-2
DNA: TGCGCCAGCAGCCCGGGACAGGGCTCCTATGGCTACACCTTC
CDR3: CASSPGQGSYGYTF

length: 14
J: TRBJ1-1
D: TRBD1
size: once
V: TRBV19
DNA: TGTGCCAGTAGTATTCGGACAGGGAACACTGAAGCTTTCTTT
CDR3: CASSIRTGNTEAFF

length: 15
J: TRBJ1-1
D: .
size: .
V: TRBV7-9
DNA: TGTGCCAGCAGCTTTCCTTCCGGGGCAGACACTGAAGCTTTCTTT
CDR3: CASSFPSGADTEAFF

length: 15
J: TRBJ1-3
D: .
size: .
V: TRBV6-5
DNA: TGTGCCAGCAGTATCGGGTCCTTAACTGGAAACACCATATATTTT
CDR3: CASSIGSLTGNTIYF

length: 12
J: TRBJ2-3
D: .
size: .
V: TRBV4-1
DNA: TGCGCCAGCAGCCCAAGAGCAGATACGCAGTATTTT
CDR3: CASSPRADTQYF

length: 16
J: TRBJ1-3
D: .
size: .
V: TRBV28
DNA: TGTGCCAGCAGTTTTGCCGGGACCGTATCTGGAAACACCATATATTTT
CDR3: CASSFAGTVSGNTIYF

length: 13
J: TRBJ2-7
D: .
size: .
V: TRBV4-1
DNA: TGCGCCAGCAGTCTTGATCCAAACTACGAGCAGTACTTC
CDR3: CASSLDPNYEQYF

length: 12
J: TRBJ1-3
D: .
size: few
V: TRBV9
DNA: TGTGCCAGCAGCCCCAGTGGAAACACCATATATTTT
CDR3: CASSPSGNTIYF

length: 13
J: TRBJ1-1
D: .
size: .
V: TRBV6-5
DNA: TGTGCCAGCAGCCCCACGAGGAACACTGAAGCTTTCTTT
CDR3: CASSPTRNTEAFF

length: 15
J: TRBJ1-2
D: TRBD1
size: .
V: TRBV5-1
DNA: TGCGCCAGCAGCTTGACAGGGGAGGGTTCTTACGGCTACACCTTC
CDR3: CASSLTGEGSYGYTF